The 4 T cell receptor beta chains below come from one sample, sequenced in a study of post-analysis software for immune sequencing data. Unique-molecular-identifier-tagged TCR beta cDNA libraries were used. One entry per CDR3 protein results from TCRdb running MiXCR on the PCR reads. The table has roughly 800,000 distinct CDR3 sequences, just over 45% seen once. Antigen specificity for these receptors is unknown. General study findings and limits: Five or six TRBV segments, including TRBV5-6, TRBV5-1 and TRBV20-1, were more frequent in patients than controls.

Source material: blood. Receptor source: a girl aged 10 to 17 with multiple sclerosis.

This clonotype was counted a single time. This chain connects TRBV5-1 to TRBJ2-1, with D hard to call. V was shortened by 0 bases and J by 6 bases, with 7 bases between the two germline ends. In germline, CDR1 is SGHRS, CDR2 YFSETQ. The CDR3 loop spans 13 amino acids. The CDR3 loop is CASSLVVSNEQFF. CDR3 sequence (DNA): TGCGCCAGCAGCTTGGTGGTCAGCAATGAGCAGTTCTTC.

V gene TRBV9 combines with J gene TRBJ2-1, with a tentative D call TRBD2 (6 bases). V gave up 3 bases and J gave up 0 bases, with 13 bases separating them. The CDR3 contains 16 residues. CDR1 SGDLS and CDR2 YYNGEE come from the germline V gene. The CDR3 nucleotides read TGTGCCAGCAGCGCACAAGCGGGCAGCTCCTACAATGAGCAGTTCTTC. This codes for CASSAQAGSSYNEQFF.

The DNA for the CDR3 is TGTGCCAGCAGTCCAAAAACGACAGGGACCCCGGGCCAAGAGACCCAGTACTTC. This encodes CASSPKTTGTPGQETQYF. V is TRBV6-1 and J is TRBJ2-5, with 7 bases that match TRBD1. Per germline, CDR1 MNHNS and CDR2 SASEGT. Unmatched junction bases numbered 16, after V lost 5 bases and J lost 1 base. This CDR3 has 18 amino acids.

The V call is TRBV20-1, the J call TRBJ2-6; tentatively, D is TRBD1 (6 bases). The V end was cut by 2 bases, the J end by 0 bases, with 14 bases between. The germline CDR1 and CDR2 sequences are DFQATT and SNEGSKA (reference sequence). This CDR3 comprises 17 residues. CDR3 amino acids: CSARHPGHHSGANVLTF. Written as DNA, the CDR3 is TGCAGTGCTAGACATCCGGGACACCACTCTGGGGCCAACGTCCTGACTTTC.